This T cell receptor beta chain was sequenced during a study of T cell therapy after organ transplantation. Broader study findings: Lower pretherapy CD8 clonality went with larger post-therapy fold change. Both transferred clonotypes and endogenous ones absent from products apparently reconstituted. Nonresponder repertoires showed strong pretherapy expansions, barely changing post-therapy.

CDR1 and CDR2 (germline): MNHEY, SVGAGI. CDR3 length equals 11 residues. V was pared by 6 bases and J by 2 bases, with 1 base between. Sequencing used immunoSEQ multiplex PCR; TCRdb keeps in-frame clones, though not all of them. This sample has 50,000 or so clones, with approximately 94% found just once. On this clone itself: No antigen is known for it.

The sample consisted of CD8+ T cells from blood, taken before autologous CMV-specific T cell therapy. The origin of this receptor is a human patient who had received a solid organ transplant and had CMV disease. The gene calls are TRBV6-5 and TRBJ2-2; D ambiguous. As DNA, the CDR3 is TGTGCCAGCAGAAACACCGGGGAGCTGTTTTTT. It specifies CASRNTGELFF.